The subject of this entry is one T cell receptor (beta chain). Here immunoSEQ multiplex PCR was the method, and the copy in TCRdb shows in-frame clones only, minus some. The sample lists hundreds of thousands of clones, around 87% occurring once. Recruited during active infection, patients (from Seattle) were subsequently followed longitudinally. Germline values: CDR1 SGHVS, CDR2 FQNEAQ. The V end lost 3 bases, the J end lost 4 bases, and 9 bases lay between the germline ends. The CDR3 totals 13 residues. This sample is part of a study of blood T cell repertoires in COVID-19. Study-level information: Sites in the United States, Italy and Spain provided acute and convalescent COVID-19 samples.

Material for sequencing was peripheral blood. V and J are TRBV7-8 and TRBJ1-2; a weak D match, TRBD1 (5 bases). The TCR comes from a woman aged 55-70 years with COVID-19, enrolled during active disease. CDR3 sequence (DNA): TGTGCCAGCAGCTTCAGGGAAACCTATGGCTACACCTTC. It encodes CASSFRETYGYTF.